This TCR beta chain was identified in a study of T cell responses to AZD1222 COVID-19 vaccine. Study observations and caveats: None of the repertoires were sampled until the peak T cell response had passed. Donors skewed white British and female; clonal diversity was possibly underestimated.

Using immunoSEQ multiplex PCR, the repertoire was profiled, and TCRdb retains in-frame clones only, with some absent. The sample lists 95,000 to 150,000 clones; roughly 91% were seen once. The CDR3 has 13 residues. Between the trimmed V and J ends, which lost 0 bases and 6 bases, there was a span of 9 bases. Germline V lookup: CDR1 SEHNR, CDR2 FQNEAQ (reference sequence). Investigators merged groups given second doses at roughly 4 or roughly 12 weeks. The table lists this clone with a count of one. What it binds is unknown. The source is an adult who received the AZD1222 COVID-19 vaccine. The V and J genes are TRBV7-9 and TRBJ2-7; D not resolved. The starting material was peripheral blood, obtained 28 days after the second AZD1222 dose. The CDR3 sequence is CASSLARTSEQYF. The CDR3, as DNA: TGTGCCAGCAGCTTAGCGCGTACATCCGAGCAGTACTTC. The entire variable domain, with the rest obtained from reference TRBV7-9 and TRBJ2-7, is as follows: DTGVSQNPRHKITKRGQNVTFRCDPISEHNRLYWYRQTLGQGPEFLTYFQNEAQLEKSRLLSDRFSAERPKGSFSTLEIQRTEQGDSAMYLCASSLARTSEQYFGPGTRLTVT.